This T cell receptor beta chain was obtained from a study of blood T cell repertoires in COVID-19. Whole-study context: COVID-19 samples from acute and convalescent phases originated in the United States, Italy and Spain.

Germline V CDR1 and CDR2: LNHDA, SQIVND (reference sequence). The length of the CDR3 is 14 residues. J was trimmed by 8 bases and V by 2 bases; bases with no gene match: 6. Per the original data handling: Reference gene primer amplification in the assay estimated nucleated cell counts. Sequencing was performed with immunoSEQ multiplex PCR; in TCRdb, only in-frame clones are kept and a portion is missing. V and J calls and clone size are as listed in that table; D and trimming were resolved from the DNA. The data hold 30,000 or so clones, with about nine tenths observed a single time. This TCR derives from a man between 65 and 80 years old with active or convalescent COVID-19. The chain is built from TRBV19 and TRBJ1-2; 9 positions agree with TRBD1. The sample was peripheral blood. In nucleotides, the CDR3 is TGTGCCAGTAGTATACAACAGGGGGCTCGGGGCTACACCTTC. It specifies CASSIQQGARGYTF.